The 20 T cell receptor beta chains given below trace back to one sample, sequenced in a study of cytomegalovirus exposure and HLA in healthy donors. A multiplex PCR was run with 60 Vbeta primers and 13 Jbeta primers. Profiled with immunoSEQ multiplex PCR; TCRdb holds only in-frame clones, not every one. In the table there are about 180,000 clones, 65% to 75% of which are singletons. Sequencing was performed on PBMCs. The receptors shown here come from a human donor in good health.

This clone was detected only a few times. The genes are TRBV11-2 and TRBJ1-3, with D uncertain. CDR3 length: 14 amino acids. CDR1 is SGHAT and CDR2 is FQNNGV in the germline V gene. Deletions cut 3 bases from V and 4 bases from J, with 10 bases between. The CDR3 DNA reads as TGTGCCAGCAGCTTCGGAGGCCCAGGAAACACCATATATTTT. Translating it yields CASSFGGPGNTIYF.

This clone was counted once. The chain couples TRBV2 to TRBJ1-2; 9 nucleotides match TRBD1. Looked up from germline, CDR1 is SNHLY and CDR2 is FYNNEI. Trimming cost V 3 bases and J 7 bases; bases outside gene matches: 24. The CDR3 totals 20 residues. For the CDR3, the DNA is TGTGCCAGCAGTGACGGCCGGCCTGCGGTTAGGGACAGGGATGGATCTGGCTACACCTTC. Encoded protein: CASSDGRPAVRDRDGSGYTF.

Regarding this clone: The junction and the germline gene differ at one end; a read error may be behind it. The rearrangement joins TRBV7-7 to TRBJ2-5, with a tentative D call TRBD1 (6 bases). This CDR3 has 15 residues. The germline CDR1 and CDR2 sequences are SSHAT and FNYEAQ (reference sequence). The CDR3 nucleotides read TGTGCTAGCAGCCTCGGGACACAACCAGAGGAGACCCAGTACTTC. This codes for CASSLGTQPEETQYF.

The chain uses TRBV7-9 and TRBJ2-7, with 7 bases fitting TRBD2. The CDR3 loop spans 13 amino acids. Germline V gene lookup returns CDR1 SEHNR and CDR2 FQNEAQ (reference sequence). J lost 5 bases, V lost 1 base, and 2 bases had no gene match. The CDR3 sequence: CASSLGGGDEQYF. The CDR3 bases are TGTGCCAGCAGCTTAGGGGGAGGGGACGAGCAGTACTTC.

The V call is TRBV11-1, the J call TRBJ1-3; no clear D. The length of the CDR3 is 14 residues. V was shortened by 5 bases and J by 1 base, with 9 bases between the two germline ends. Germline V gene sequence: CDR1 SGHAT, CDR2 FQDESV (reference sequence). CDR3 DNA: TGTGCCAGCAGCCCGACACGTTCTGGAAACACCATATATTTT. Its protein is CASSPTRSGNTIYF. Looking up the rest from reference TRBV11-1 and TRBJ1-3 gives the full variable domain: EAEVAQSPRYKITEKSQAVAFWCDPISGHATLYWYRQILGQGPELLVQFQDESVVDDSQLPKDRFSAERLKGVDSTLKIQPAELGDSAMYLCASSPTRSGNTIYFGEGSWLTVV.

This clone was found a few times. The gene calls are TRBV5-4 and TRBJ2-3, with 7 bases identical to TRBD1. With 3 bases clipped from V and 0 bases from J, the junction kept 4 bases outside the gene matches. Germline values: CDR1 SGHNT, CDR2 YYREEE (reference sequence). This CDR3 region has 15 residues. The CDR3 sequence: CASSSGTASTDTQYF. In nucleotides, the CDR3 is TGTGCCAGCAGCTCCGGGACAGCCAGCACAGATACGCAGTATTTT.

The chain employs TRBV7-2 and TRBJ1-1; 7 bases are a match to TRBD1. This CDR3 has 16 amino acids. CDR1 is SGHTA and CDR2 is FQGNSA in the germline V gene. With 5 bases clipped from V and 4 bases from J, the junction kept 13 bases outside the gene matches. The CDR3 bases are TGTGCCAGCAGCAACCGGGGAACAGGGGTGGTCACTGAAGCTTTCTTT. Its protein product is CASSNRGTGVVTEAFF. Looking up the rest from reference TRBV7-2 and TRBJ1-1 gives the full variable domain: GAGVSQSPSNKVTEKGKDVELRCDPISGHTALYWYRQSLGQGLEFLIYFQGNSAPDKSGLPSDRFSAERTGGSVSTLTIQRTQQEDSAVYLCASSNRGTGVVTEAFFGQGTRLTVV.

This clone was picked up a small number of times. The CDR3 loop reads CASSHHLAGGTGELFF. CDR3 DNA: TGTGCCAGCAGCCACCACCTAGCGGGGGGGACCGGGGAGCTGTTTTTT. V and J are TRBV4-2 and TRBJ2-2, with TRBD2 matching over 12 bases. The V gene's germline CDR1 is LGHNA and CDR2 YNFKEQ. The CDR3 runs to 16 residues. V lost 3 bases to trimming and J lost 5 bases; unmatched junction nucleotides: 4.

The chain employs TRBV7-2 and TRBJ2-1, with D tentatively TRBD1 (6 bases). The CDR3 is 15 residues long. Germline V gives CDR1 SGHTA, CDR2 FQGNSA. The V end lost 5 bases, the J end lost 10 bases, and 21 bases lay between the germline ends. The CDR3 sequence: CASSPGQGYWGEQFF. The DNA for the CDR3 is TGTGCCAGCAGCCCGGGACAAGGATACTGGGGGGAGCAGTTCTTC.

The table lists this clone with a count of one. The V gene is TRBV7-9, the J gene TRBJ2-3, with 11 bases identical to TRBD1. The ends lost 5 bases at V and 4 bases at J; junction bases unmatched: 8. The CDR3 is 16 residues long. CDR1 SEHNR and CDR2 FQNEAQ come from the germline V gene (reference sequence). The CDR3: CASSPLGQGVSDTQYF. CDR3 coding DNA: TGTGCCAGCAGCCCGCTGGGACAGGGGGTGTCAGATACGCAGTATTTT.

The chain recombines TRBV29-1 with TRBJ1-1; D not certain. The germline V gene has CDR1 SQVTM and CDR2 ANQGSEA. Trimming removed 4 bases at V and 1 base at J, with 7 bases between. The CDR3 contains 12 residues. The CDR3 nucleotides are TGCAGCGTTGTGGGCGAGAACACTGAAGCTTTCTTT. Protein sequence: CSVVGENTEAFF.

This chain joins TRBV11-3 and TRBJ2-2; 9 nucleotides align to TRBD1. Germline CDR1 is SGHNT and CDR2 is YENEEA. The junction had 5 bases not matched to a gene; V was cut back by 5 bases and J by 4 bases. The CDR3 has 15 residues. The CDR3 protein is CASSPGTGSTGELFF. The CDR3 DNA reads as TGTGCCAGCAGCCCCGGGACAGGGAGCACCGGGGAGCTGTTTTTT.

The chain combines TRBV19 with TRBJ2-7, with D tentatively TRBD1 (5 bases). Germline loops: CDR1 LNHDA, CDR2 SQIVND (reference sequence). Trimming took off 3 bases at V and 0 bases at J, with 18 bases between the two ends. The CDR3 extends over 17 amino acids. CDR3 DNA sequence: TGTGCCAGTAGTATCTCCTGGGGCGGCTTCTACTCCTACGAGCAGTACTTC. Translating it yields CASSISWGGFYSYEQYF.

This chain joins TRBV5-1 and TRBJ1-2; weak D call: TRBD1 (6 bases). The CDR3 is made up of 16 amino acids. The germline CDR1 and CDR2 sequences are SGHRS and YFSETQ. V was trimmed by 6 bases and J by 8 bases, leaving 26 bases between them. The CDR3 coding sequence is TGCGCCAGCAACGATCCGCCAGGGGCAGCCAGGGGCGGCTACACCTTC. It is translated as CASNDPPGAARGGYTF. Using reference TRBV5-1 and TRBJ1-2 for the parts outside the CDR3, the full variable domain is KAGVTQTPRYLIKTRGQQVTLSCSPISGHRSVSWYQQTPGQGLQFLFEYFSETQRNKGNFPGRFSGRQFSNSRSEMNVSTLELGDSALYLCASNDPPGAARGGYTFGSGTRLTVV.

J is TRBJ1-1 and V is TRBV5-1, with 7 bases fitting TRBD1. The germline gives CDR1 SGHRS, CDR2 YFSETQ. Trimming removed 4 bases from V and 5 bases from J; junction bases left unmatched: 11. This CDR3 contains 15 residues. CDR3 sequence (DNA): TGCGCCAGCAGCATCAGACAGGGCGGGGCGACTGAAGCTTTCTTT. The encoded protein is CASSIRQGGATEAFF.

The rearrangement joins TRBV19 to TRBJ2-1, with D possibly being TRBD2 (5 bases). V was pared by 5 bases and J by 3 bases, with 17 bases between. CDR1 is LNHDA and CDR2 is SQIVND in the germline V gene (reference sequence). The CDR3 is 16 residues long. The CDR3 loop reads CASSPLAGVRYNEQFF. The CDR3 DNA is TGTGCCAGTAGTCCCCTCGCGGGCGTACGCTACAATGAGCAGTTCTTC.

This clone was seen only a few times. The V gene is TRBV5-1, the J gene TRBJ2-7; no clear D gene. The germline gives CDR1 SGHRS, CDR2 YFSETQ. Deletions cut 0 bases from V and 5 bases from J, with 6 bases between. This CDR3 is 12 amino acids long. The CDR3 nucleotides are TGCGCCAGCAGCTTGGGACTCAACGAGCAGTACTTC. Its protein is CASSLGLNEQYF.

The J gene is TRBJ2-7, the V gene TRBV5-1; 7 nucleotides align to TRBD2. There are 16 residues in the CDR3. The germline V gene has CDR1 SGHRS and CDR2 YFSETQ. The ends lost 0 bases at V and 3 bases at J; junction bases unmatched: 9. CDR3 region: CASSLDPTGRVYEQYF. The CDR3 region has the DNA TGCGCCAGCAGCTTGGACCCTACGGGGAGGGTCTACGAGCAGTACTTC.

This chain joins TRBV5-1 and TRBJ1-1; tentatively, D is TRBD1 (5 bases). CDR1 is SGHRS and CDR2 is YFSETQ in the germline V gene. The CDR3 loop spans 14 amino acids. Trimming took off 0 bases at V and 4 bases at J, with 10 bases between the two ends. The CDR3 is CASSLGTGGTEAFF. CDR3 coding DNA: TGCGCCAGCAGCTTGGGTACGGGGGGCACTGAAGCTTTCTTT.

The J gene is TRBJ2-2, the V gene TRBV11-3; D possibly corresponds to TRBD2 (5 bases). Trimming left V 1 base short and J 4 bases short, with 7 bases between. CDR3 length equals 14 residues. Germline CDR1 SGHNT, CDR2 YENEEA. The CDR3 nucleotides read TGTGCCAGCAGCTTAGGCGGGCCCACCGGGGAGCTGTTTTTT. Its translation is CASSLGGPTGELFF.